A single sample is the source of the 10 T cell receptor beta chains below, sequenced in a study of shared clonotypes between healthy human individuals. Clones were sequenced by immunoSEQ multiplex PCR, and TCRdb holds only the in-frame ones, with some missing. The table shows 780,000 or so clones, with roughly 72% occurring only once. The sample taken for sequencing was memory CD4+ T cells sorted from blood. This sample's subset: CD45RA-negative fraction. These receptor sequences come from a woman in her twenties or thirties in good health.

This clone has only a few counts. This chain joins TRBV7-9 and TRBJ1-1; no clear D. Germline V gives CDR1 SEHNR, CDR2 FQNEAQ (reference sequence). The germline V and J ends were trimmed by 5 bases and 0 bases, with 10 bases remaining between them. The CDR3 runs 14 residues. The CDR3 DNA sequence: TGTGCCAGCAGCCCCAGCGGCGTGAACACTGAAGCTTTCTTT. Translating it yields CASSPSGVNTEAFF.

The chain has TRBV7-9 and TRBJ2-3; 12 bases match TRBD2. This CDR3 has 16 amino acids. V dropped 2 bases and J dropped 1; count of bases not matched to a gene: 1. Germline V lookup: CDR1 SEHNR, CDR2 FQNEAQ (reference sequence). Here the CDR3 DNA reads TGTGCCAGCAGCTTAAGGACTAGCGGGGGCACAGATACGCAGTATTTT. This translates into CASSLRTSGGTDTQYF. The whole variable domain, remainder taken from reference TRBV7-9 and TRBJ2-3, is DTGVSQNPRHKITKRGQNVTFRCDPISEHNRLYWYRQTLGQGPEFLTYFQNEAQLEKSRLLSDRFSAERPKGSFSTLEIQRTEQGDSAMYLCASSLRTSGGTDTQYFGPGTRLTVL.

The CDR3 coding sequence is TGCAGCGTTGAGCTTAGTACAGTGGGAAACACCATATATTTT. Protein product: CSVELSTVGNTIYF. The rearrangement links TRBV29-1 to TRBJ1-3; D is unclear. V was clipped by 3 bases and J by 4 bases, with 13 bases between them. CDR1 SQVTM and CDR2 ANQGSEA come from the germline V gene. The CDR3 has 14 amino acids.

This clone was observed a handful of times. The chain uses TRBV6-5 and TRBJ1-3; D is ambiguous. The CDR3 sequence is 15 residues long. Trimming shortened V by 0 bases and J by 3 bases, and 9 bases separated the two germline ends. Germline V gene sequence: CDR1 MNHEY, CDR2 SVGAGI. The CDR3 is CASSYSWAFGNTIYF. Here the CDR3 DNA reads TGTGCCAGCAGTTACTCGTGGGCATTTGGAAACACCATATATTTT.

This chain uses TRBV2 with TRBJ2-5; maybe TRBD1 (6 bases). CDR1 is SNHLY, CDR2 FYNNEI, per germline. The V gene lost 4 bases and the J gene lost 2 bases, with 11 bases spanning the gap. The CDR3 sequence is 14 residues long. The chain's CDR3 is CASSGQALQETQYF. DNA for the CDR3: TGTGCCAGCAGTGGACAGGCGTTGCAAGAGACCCAGTACTTC.

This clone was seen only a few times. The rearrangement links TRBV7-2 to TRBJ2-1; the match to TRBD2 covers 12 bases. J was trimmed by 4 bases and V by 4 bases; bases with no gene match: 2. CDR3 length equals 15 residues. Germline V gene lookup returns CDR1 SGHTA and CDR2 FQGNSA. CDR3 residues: CASSSTSGGYNEQFF. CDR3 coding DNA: TGTGCCAGCAGCTCGACTAGCGGGGGTTACAATGAGCAGTTCTTC.

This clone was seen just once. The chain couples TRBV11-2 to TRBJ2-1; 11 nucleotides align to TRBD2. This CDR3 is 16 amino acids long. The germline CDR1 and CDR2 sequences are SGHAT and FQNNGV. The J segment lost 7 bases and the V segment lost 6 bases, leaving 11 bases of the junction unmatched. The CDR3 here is CASRPIAGGLWNEQFF. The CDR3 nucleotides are TGTGCCAGCAGACCTATAGCGGGAGGGCTATGGAATGAGCAGTTCTTC.

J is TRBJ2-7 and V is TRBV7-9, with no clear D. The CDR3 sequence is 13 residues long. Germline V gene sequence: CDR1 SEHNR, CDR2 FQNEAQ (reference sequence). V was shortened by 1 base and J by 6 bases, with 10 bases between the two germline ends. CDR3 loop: CASSLGGGPEQYF. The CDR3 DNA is TGTGCCAGCAGCTTAGGTGGTGGCCCCGAGCAGTACTTC.

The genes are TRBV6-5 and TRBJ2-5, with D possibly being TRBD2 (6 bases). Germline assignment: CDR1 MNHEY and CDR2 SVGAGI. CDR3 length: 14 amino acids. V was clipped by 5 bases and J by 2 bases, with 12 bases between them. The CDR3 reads CASSPRDSQETQYF. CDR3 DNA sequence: TGTGCCAGCAGTCCACGGGACTCACAAGAGACCCAGTACTTC.

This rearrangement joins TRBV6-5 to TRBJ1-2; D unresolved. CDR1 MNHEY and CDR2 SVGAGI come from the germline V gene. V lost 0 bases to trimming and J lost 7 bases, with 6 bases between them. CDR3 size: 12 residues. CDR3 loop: CASSYSGVGYTF. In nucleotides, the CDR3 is TGTGCCAGCAGTTACTCGGGAGTTGGCTACACCTTC.